This TCR beta chain was profiled in a study of blood T cell repertoires in COVID-19. The wider study: Material from acute and convalescent COVID-19 was sourced from the United States, Italy and Spain. The cDNA or gDNA used as material had been derived from T cells, B-cell-depleted T cells, or PBMCs.

As originally analysed: Estimates of nucleated cell counts were drawn from the amplification of reference gene primers. Assay: immunoSEQ multiplex PCR; the TCRdb copy retains only in-frame clones and omits some. The V and J calls and clone size were taken over from that table, and D and trimming were inferred from the DNA. The top ten hold about 1.2% of the sample, which has 250,000 or so clones, approximately 90% seen once. Self-reported history from a screening survey and questionnaire set each donor's cohort. V shed 2 bases and J shed 4 bases, with 20 bases lying between them. Germline V gene sequence: CDR1 LNHDA, CDR2 SQIVND (reference sequence). CDR3 length equals 17 residues.

The clonotype was recovered from a human donor in a cohort exposed to, infected with or recovered from COVID-19 (not recorded which). The donor label of this sample is uncertain. Sequenced input: PBMCs or T cells enriched from blood (not recorded which). The chain combines TRBV19 with TRBJ1-1; no reliable D call. This CDR3 is CASSISGGGGYGTEAFF. CDR3 in DNA: TGTGCCAGTAGTATAAGCGGTGGAGGAGGGTACGGCACTGAAGCTTTCTTT.